This T cell receptor (beta chain) was found in a study of blood T cell repertoires in COVID-19. Study-wide context: Collection of acute and convalescent COVID-19 samples took place in the United States, Italy and Spain. From T cells, B-cell-depleted T cells, or PBMCs came the material, which was cDNA or gDNA.

In this sample, this clone turned up a few times. As handled by the study authors: Estimated nucleated cell counts came from reference gene primer amplification. The table came from immunoSEQ multiplex PCR; TCRdb's copy has only in-frame clones and leaves some out. That table gives V, J and clone size, and the DNA gave D and trimming. The sample shows about 300,000 clones, roughly 87% of them seen only once. Trimming removed 4 bases from V and 4 bases from J, with 16 bases in between. Per germline, CDR1 SEHNR and CDR2 FQNEAQ (reference sequence). CDR3 length: 15 amino acids. This TCR derives from a man between 18 and 29 years old with active or convalescent COVID-19. V is TRBV7-9 and J is TRBJ2-5; tentatively, D is TRBD1 (6 bases). Sequences were obtained from peripheral blood. The DNA of the CDR3 is TGTGCCAGCAGCTCCCGACAGGTATCAGGAGAGACCCAGTACTTC. Translation gives CASSSRQVSGETQYF.